This T cell receptor (beta chain) was retrieved from a study of T cell responses to AZD1222 COVID-19 vaccine. Trimming cost V 2 bases and J 0 bases, with 8 bases left between them. This CDR3 comprises 15 residues. CDR1 and CDR2 (germline): SEHNR, FQNEAQ (reference sequence). Assay used: immunoSEQ multiplex PCR; TCRdb lists only in-frame clones, some missing. The data show more than 85,000 clones, approximately 88% seen once. Study-wide results and limits: Just five or six AZD1222 recipients tested seropositive at baseline.

As regards this clone: Antigen specificity is unknown.

This receptor was taken from an adult in good health. The chain employs TRBV7-9 and TRBJ1-5; a possible D gene is TRBD1 (5 bases). Here the sequenced sample was peripheral blood, taken on day 0 of AZD1222 vaccination. CDR3 sequence (DNA): TGTGCCAGCAGCTTAACAGGAATTAGCAATCAGCCCCAGCATTTT. It yields the protein CASSLTGISNQPQHF.